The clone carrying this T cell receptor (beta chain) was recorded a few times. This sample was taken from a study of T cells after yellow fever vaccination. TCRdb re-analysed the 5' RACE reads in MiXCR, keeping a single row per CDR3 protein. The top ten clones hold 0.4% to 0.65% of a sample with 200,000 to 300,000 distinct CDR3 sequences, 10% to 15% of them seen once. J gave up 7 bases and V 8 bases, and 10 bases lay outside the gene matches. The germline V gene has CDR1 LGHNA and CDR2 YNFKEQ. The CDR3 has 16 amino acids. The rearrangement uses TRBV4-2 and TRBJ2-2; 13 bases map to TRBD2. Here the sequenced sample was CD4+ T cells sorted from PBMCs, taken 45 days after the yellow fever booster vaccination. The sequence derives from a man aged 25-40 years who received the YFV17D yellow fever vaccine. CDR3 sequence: CASSGLAGSSGGELFF. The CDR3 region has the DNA TGTGCCAGCTCGGGACTAGCGGGAAGCTCGGGCGGGGAGCTGTTTTTT.